This paragraph reports one T cell receptor beta chain. This clonotype was seen ten or more times. There is no known antigen for this receptor. No base quality information exists; no much larger clone differs at one position. This sample was taken from a study of T-cell reconstitution after alpha-beta-depleted transplantation in children (dated by TCRdb to 2015 to 2016). Some background on the complete study: T-cell immune reconstitution after TCRalphabeta/CD19-depleted allogeneic hematopoietic cell transplantation in children was quantitatively tracked in the study by means of TCR repertoire profiling.

Measured from the cysteine to the phenylalanine, the CDR3 is 15 residues long. Here the CDR3 DNA is all that survives: 45 bases in frame from base 1. From V the trimming removes 0 bases and from J it removes 6 bases, while the gene matches leave 4 bases of the junction unaccounted for. Per the germline V gene, SGHRS is the CDR1 and YFSETQ is the CDR2. The library was obtained by PCR. Data came from an Illumina HiSeq 2500. TCR libraries were prepared with molecular barcoding, using unique molecular identifiers to normalize TCRbeta repertoire quantification. TCRdb's own reprocessing of the public reads used fastp at Q25 and MiXCR and kept productive beta chains. Rows are combined by CDR3 protein, so each entry shows the most common genes and DNA. The sample yields some 490,000 distinct CDR3 sequences; around an eighth were counted once. Of the sample, more than 5.5% is held by the ten largest clones.

The sequence derives from a human donor who donated a stem cell graft to a child with combined immunodeficiency. This chain is built from TRBV5-1 and TRBJ2-1, with TRBD1 matching 9 junction bases. Sequences were derived from PBMCs from the stem cell graft donor, sampled from the stem cell graft. The CDR3 region reads CASSLAGQGFNEQFF. The DNA sequence is as follows: TGCGCCAGCAGCTTGGCGGGACAGGGATTCAATGAGCAGTTCTTC. The variable domain in full, with residues beyond the CDR3 obtained from the reference TRBV5-1 and TRBJ2-1 genes, is KAGVTQTPRYLIKTRGQQVTLSCSPISGHRSVSWYQQTPGQGLQFLFEYFSETQRNKGNFPGRFSGRQFSNSRSEMNVSTLELGDSALYLCASSLAGQGFNEQFFGPGTRLTVL.